The text below deals with one T cell receptor beta chain. The antigen is undetermined. A much larger clone sits a single nucleotide away, making a read error possible. These data come from a study of T cells in Graves' hyperthyroidism and ophthalmopathy. The study, taken as a whole, reports: Most clonotypes that expanded in the thyroid above 0.001 also showed up in blood. A model using 13 V-J features told ophthalmopathy apart from stable hyperthyroidism.

Amplified TCR beta CDR3 regions came from RNA transcripts. HTBI primers were used for first-round RT-PCR of the TCR CDR3. TCRdb re-called the multiplex PCR reads with MiXCR, one entry per CDR3 protein. The top ten clones hold 45% to 50% of a sample with hundreds of thousands of distinct CDR3 sequences, approximately 20% of them seen once. A NOSPECS grade of at least 4, a Clinical Activity Score of at least 3 and duration under 3 months were recorded in ophthalmopathy patients. Patients were excluded for uncontrolled infection, other autoimmune disease, pregnancy or lactation. Trimming shortened V by 0 bases and J by 12 bases, and 12 bases separated the two germline ends. This CDR3 spans 13 amino acids.

This chain connects TRBV12-3 or TRBV12-4 to TRBJ2-1, with D perhaps matching TRBD2 (6 bases). Sequencing used blood. The source of this sequence is a man aged 40-55 years with Graves' ophthalmopathy. This chain's CDR3 is CASSLAEGYGQFF. The CDR3 nucleotides read TGTGCCAGCAGTTTAGCGGAGGGGTATGGGCAGTTCTTC.